This TCR beta chain was identified during a study of radiation and T cells in renal cell carcinoma (dated by TCRdb to 2020 to 2022). Regarding the research as a whole: The samples were obtained from a clinical trial, where primary renal cell carcinomas were treated with 15 Gy stereotactic body radiation therapy and then removed by nephrectomy 4 weeks afterward. TCR beta sequencing covered around 50 samples in total, comprising approximately 26 tumors and approximately 27 peripheral blood samples. A total of 4,016,671 unique CDR3 nucleotide sequences, encoding 2.5 million to 3 million unique CDR3 amino acid sequences, were found across all 50 or so samples. Summary of the overall study and its limitations: Dynamics of the blood repertoire were not tracked past 4 weeks after treatment. Because pretreatment tumor biopsies were not available, the baseline intratumoral presence of clonotypes could not be determined. With a single-armed trial design, the study had no way to address how radiation dose or scheduling affects the TCR repertoire. In blood, the top tumor clonotypes increased between baseline and 2 weeks post-radiation and then shrank by 4 weeks, which suggests that tumor-resident clones expanded only transiently.

TCR beta libraries were generated from genomic DNA with the immunoSEQ kit, following the manufacturer's recommendations. To prepare libraries, a first multiplex PCR with proprietary primers was run, followed by a second PCR that added unique barcodes, and a bead cleanup was done after each round. A kit-provided positive control reaction and a negative control reaction were included in every sample batch. The final libraries were assessed on an Agilent 4200 TapeStation D1000 ScreenTape, pooled by volume, and quantified by qPCR. Sequencing was performed on an Illumina NextSeq500 using a MidOutput 150-cycle cartridge, with 156 Read1 cycles, 15 Index1 cycles, and the kit custom primers. The pooled library was loaded at around 0.98 pM, with a roughly 21% PhiX control spiked in. The authors' pipeline ran thus. Vendor-processed data were analyzed in R, with a clonotype defined as all T cells sharing the same CDR3 nucleotide sequence. In the clone abundance analyses, frequencies were normalized to the 10,000 most abundant clones in each sample. Public T cell clones, which averaged fewer than five per sample, were excluded before analysis. Tumor-enriched and baseline blood-enriched clonotypes were defined by at least a 32-fold difference in abundance between compartments. A beta-binomial differential abundance model was used to identify clonotypes that were expanded or contracted between blood time points. Tumor-blood repertoire similarity was measured with the Baroni-Urbani and Buser coefficient, and groups were compared using two-tailed Wilcoxon tests in R. The clones in this table, taken by TCRdb from immuneACCESS, are in-frame only. Not every clone is retained; where verified, under half of the shortfall comes from an unresolved V gene, and the cause of the rest is unknown. From that table come the V and J calls and clone size; the DNA was used to work out D and trimming. Recorded for this sample are 95,000 to 150,000 clones; around 83% of them occurred a single time. The top ten constitute 3% of the sample.

For this clone: Its antigen is currently not known. Nothing much larger sits one base from this clone, and base qualities are not available.

What the time point label conveys for this sample: baseline pretreatment blood. The sample's treatment or condition label is to be understood as: 15 Gy SBRT to primary tumor, nephrectomy 4 weeks later. To track tumor-enriched clonotypes, serial peripheral blood was sampled from radiation-treated patients at baseline and at 2 weeks and 4 weeks after SBRT. All patients had renal cell carcinoma with clear cell pathology. Genomic DNA for TCR sequencing was prepared using the QIAamp DNA Blood Mini Kit (Qiagen). The analyses included only samples that passed all quality control checks. According to the germline V gene (reference sequence), CDR1 reads LNHDA and CDR2 reads SQIVND. The cysteine opens and the phenylalanine closes a CDR3 of 13 amino acids. Here the CDR3 DNA is all that survives: 39 bases in frame from base 1. The trim is 2 bases for V and 8 bases for J, with a gap of 10 bases between the germline ends.

The receptor was isolated from a woman aged 55-70 years with renal cell carcinoma. This sequence uses TRBV19 and TRBJ2-1; tentative D gene TRBD2, with 5 bases matching. This specimen consisted of blood, obtained from a patient whose treatment included radiotherapy and nephrectomy. The DNA sequence follows: TGTGCCAGTAGTATAAATGGAGGCTATGAGCAGTTCTTC. It specifies CASSINGGYEQFF.